Listed here are 5 T cell receptor beta chains from one sample, sequenced in a study of blood T cell repertoires in COVID-19. Here immunoSEQ multiplex PCR was the method, and the copy in TCRdb shows in-frame clones only, minus some. The sample carries about 150,000 clones, 65% to 90% recorded once. Specimen: peripheral blood. The receptors stem from a woman in her fifties or sixties with COVID-19, enrolled during active disease.

DNA for the CDR3: TGTGCCAGCAGCCCAGGACAGGGTAGCTCCTATAATTCACCCCTCCACTTT. Translation gives CASSPGQGSSYNSPLHF. The chain employs TRBV7-2 and TRBJ1-6; 8 nucleotides line up with TRBD1. V lost 5 bases and J lost 0; bases outside the gene matches: 6. The CDR3 has 17 residues. From germline, CDR1 is SGHTA and CDR2 FQGNSA.

The genes are TRBV19 and TRBJ1-5; tentative D call: TRBD1 (6 bases). The CDR3 length is 17 residues. V was cut by 6 bases and J by 2 bases, with 20 bases left in between. Germline loops: CDR1 LNHDA, CDR2 SQIVND (reference sequence). CDR3 sequence reads: CASRSLGGARGNQPQHF. The CDR3 region has the DNA TGTGCCAGTAGGAGTCTAGGGGGGGCGCGGGGCAATCAGCCCCAGCATTTT.

V usage is TRBV19 and J usage is TRBJ2-1; 9 bases agree with TRBD2. The trim removed 4 bases at V and 3 bases at J, leaving 4 bases unmatched. The CDR3 spans 15 residues. CDR1 is LNHDA and CDR2 is SQIVND in the germline V gene (reference sequence). CDR3 loop: CASSKGLARYNEQFF. The CDR3 DNA is TGTGCCAGTAGTAAGGGACTAGCTCGCTACAATGAGCAGTTCTTC.

This chain connects TRBV6-6 to TRBJ1-5, with 8 bases identical to TRBD1. Germline CDR1 is MNHNY and CDR2 is SVGAGI (reference sequence). V shed 6 bases, J shed 2 bases, and the junction held 6 bases outside the gene matches. CDR3 size: 15 residues. In DNA form, the CDR3 reads TGTGCCAGCAGACTGGACAGGGAGGGCAATCAGCCCCAGCATTTT. Translation: CASRLDREGNQPQHF.

This clone was seen more than once but under ten times. The chain uses TRBV18 and TRBJ2-6; 8 positions match TRBD2. The CDR3 extends over 16 amino acids. Looked up from germline, CDR1 is KGHSH and CDR2 is LQKENI. V lost 4 bases and J lost 2; bases outside the gene matches: 4. Written as DNA, the CDR3 is TGTGCCAGCTCACTTGCGGGGGGTCCTGGGGCCAACGTCCTGACTTTC. It encodes CASSLAGGPGANVLTF. The variable domain in full, with the rest retrieved from reference TRBV18 and TRBJ2-6, is NAGVMQNPRHLVRRRGQEARLRCSPMKGHSHVYWYRQLPEEGLKFMVYLQKENIIDESGMPKERFSAEFPKEGPSILRIQQVVRGDSAAYFCASSLAGGPGANVLTFGAGSRLTVL.